In this sample, the clone carrying this T cell receptor beta chain turned up many times. The record originates from a study of T-cell reconstitution after alpha-beta-depleted transplantation in children. Researchers prepared the TCRbeta library using unique molecular identifiers, the study reports. TCRdb processed the PCR reads anew with MiXCR; each CDR3 protein has one entry. The table lists more than 85,000 distinct CDR3 sequences, 10% of them singletons. Germline assignment: CDR1 SEHNR and CDR2 FQNEAQ (reference sequence). This CDR3 contains 15 residues. The V end was cut by 6 bases, the J end by 2 bases, with 17 bases between.

The input for sequencing was PBMCs from the stem cell graft donor, taken from the stem cell graft. This chain joins TRBV7-9 and TRBJ2-7, with D maybe TRBD2 (5 bases). This receptor was obtained from a human donor who donated a stem cell graft to a child with acute lymphoblastic leukemia. The CDR3: CASSSFGGQAYEQYF. CDR3 sequence (DNA): TGTGCCAGCAGTTCGTTCGGCGGGCAGGCCTACGAGCAGTACTTC.